This T cell receptor (beta chain) was recorded in a study of T cell responses to AZD1222 COVID-19 vaccine. Study-level points and caveats: Dominant CD4 TCR responses targeted spike regions 160-218 and 743-854.

Measured with immunoSEQ multiplex PCR; TCRdb has only the in-frame clones, and not every one. The sample shows approximately 120,000 clones, approximately 90% of them seen only once. For this clone: As yet, its antigen is unknown.

The germline V gene encodes CDR1 MNHEY and CDR2 SVGAGI. Trimming took 5 bases from V and 3 from J, leaving 2 bases between them. CDR3 size: 11 residues. This chain uses TRBV6-5 with TRBJ1-3, with unresolved D. The sequence was collected from an adult in good health. Specimen: peripheral blood, collected on day 0 of AZD1222 vaccination. As DNA, the CDR3 is TGTGCCAGCAGTCTTGGAAACACCATATATTTT. Amino acid sequence: CASSLGNTIYF.